This TCR beta chain was documented in a study of shared clonotypes between healthy human individuals. Deep-level settings were used for running the assay. Repertoires were generated with immunoSEQ multiplex PCR, while TCRdb's copy carries only in-frame clones and drops some. Of over 700,000 clones detected, roughly two thirds appear once; the ten largest clones hold approximately 1.8%. General study findings and limits: Rarefaction exposed incomplete sorted-subset sequencing despite large depth.

CD4+ cells underwent separation, giving CD45RA+ naive and CD45RA-negative memory subsets. Worth noting for this clone: Its antigen is unidentified.

The length of the CDR3 is 15 residues. Germline V gene sequence: CDR1 LNHDA, CDR2 SQIVND (reference sequence). The germline V and J ends were trimmed by 3 bases and 4 bases, with 16 bases remaining between them. The V gene is TRBV19, the J gene TRBJ2-7; tentative D call: TRBD1 (6 bases). Sample: memory CD4+ T cells sorted from blood. Regarding subset: CD45RA-negative fraction. This TCR was sampled from a woman younger than 45 in good health. Here the CDR3 DNA reads TGTGCCAGTAGTATTTGGGCAGGGGAAGCGTACGAGCAGTACTTC. Its protein product is CASSIWAGEAYEQYF.